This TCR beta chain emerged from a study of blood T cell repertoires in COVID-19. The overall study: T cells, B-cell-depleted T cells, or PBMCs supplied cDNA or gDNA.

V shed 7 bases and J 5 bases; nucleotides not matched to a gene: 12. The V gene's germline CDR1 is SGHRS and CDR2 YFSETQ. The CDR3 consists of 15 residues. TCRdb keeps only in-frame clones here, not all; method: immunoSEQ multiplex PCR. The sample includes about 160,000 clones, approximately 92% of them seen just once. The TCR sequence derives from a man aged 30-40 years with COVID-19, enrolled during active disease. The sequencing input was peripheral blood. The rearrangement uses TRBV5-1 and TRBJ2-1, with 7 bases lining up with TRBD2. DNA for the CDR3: TGCGCCAGCGGCCAAACCGGGACTAACGACAATGAGCAGTTCTTC. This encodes CASGQTGTNDNEQFF.